Below, 30 T cell receptor beta chains from the same sample are listed, as sequenced in a study of OX40 agonist ivuxolimab in advanced cancers. Using immunoSEQ multiplex PCR, the repertoire was profiled, and TCRdb retains in-frame clones only, with some absent. The profile shows 75,000 to 100,000 clones, under 90% of them singletons. The input for sequencing was CD4+ or CD8+ T cells sorted from blood, taken in a trial of the OX40 agonist ivuxolimab. Receptors were obtained from an adult with an advanced solid tumor such as melanoma, head and neck, liver or kidney cancer.

This clone was found a few times. This chain links TRBV7-2 with TRBJ2-2, with 7 bases matching TRBD2. CDR1 is SGHTA and CDR2 is FQGNSA in the germline V gene. V shed 6 bases and J 0 bases; nucleotides not matched to a gene: 10. The CDR3 is 17 amino acids. CDR3 sequence (DNA): TGTGCCAGCAGACTGAGCGGGGCTTTCGCGAACACCGGGGAGCTGTTTTTT. Translated: CASRLSGAFANTGELFF.

This clone showed up just once. The V call is TRBV23-1, the J call TRBJ1-2; no clear D gene. TRBV23-1 is recorded as an ORF, its role being uncertain. This CDR3 is 11 amino acids long. Trimming left V 6 bases short and J 0 bases short, with 2 bases between. The CDR3: CASRTNYGYTF. The CDR3 DNA follows: TGCGCCAGCAGGACTAACTATGGCTACACCTTC.

The chain employs TRBV29-1 and TRBJ1-2, with 11 bases aligning to TRBD1. CDR3 length: 18 amino acids. Germline V CDR1 and CDR2: SQVTM, ANQGSEA. The V gene end was trimmed by 0 bases and the J gene end by 2 bases; junction bases not matched to a gene: 11. DNA of the CDR3: TGCAGCGTTGAAGATCCCCTCCCGGACAGGGGGCCCAACTATGGCTACACCTTC. Its translation is CSVEDPLPDRGPNYGYTF.

The CDR3 nucleotides are TGCGCCAGCAGCCAAGATCTAGGGGGGTCCGGGGAGCTGTTTTTT. This encodes CASSQDLGGSGELFF. The V gene is TRBV4-1, the J gene TRBJ2-2, with D perhaps TRBD1 or TRBD2 (6 bases each). Germline lookup yields CDR1 MGHRA and CDR2 YSYEKL. The CDR3 contains 15 residues. V was shortened by 0 bases and J by 6 bases, with 11 bases between the two germline ends.

The chain couples TRBV11-3 to TRBJ2-2, with D perhaps being TRBD1 or TRBD2 (5 bases each). This CDR3 has 18 amino acids. Germline V gene sequence: CDR1 SGHNT, CDR2 YENEEA. The ends were cut back, 5 bases at V and 3 bases at J, with 22 bases in the middle. The chain's CDR3 is CASSRRRGSRAHTGELFF. CDR3 nucleotides: TGTGCCAGCAGCCGCCGAAGAGGGTCCAGGGCCCACACCGGGGAGCTGTTTTTT.

The V and J genes are TRBV5-1 and TRBJ2-7, with D perhaps matching TRBD1 or TRBD2 (5 bases each). This CDR3 contains 15 residues. Between the trimmed V and J ends, which lost 6 bases and 1 base, there was a span of 17 bases. The V gene's germline CDR1 is SGHRS and CDR2 YFSETQ. The CDR3 loop reads CASKVRGTTSYEQYF. CDR3 coding DNA: TGCGCCAGCAAAGTTCGGGGCACGACTTCCTACGAGCAGTACTTC.

V gene TRBV15 combines with J gene TRBJ2-7; unclear D gene. This CDR3 has 17 residues. Germline CDR1 LNHNV, CDR2 YYDKDF (reference sequence). Trimming took off 1 base at V and 0 bases at J, with 16 bases between the two ends. CDR3 coding DNA: TGTGCCACCAGCAGAGGGATTCAGACAAGAGTCTCCTACGAGCAGTACTTC. The encoded protein is CATSRGIQTRVSYEQYF.

The chain combines TRBV5-6 with TRBJ2-2; D might be TRBD2 (6 bases). The CDR3 contains 15 residues. Between the trimmed V and J ends, which lost 4 bases and 1 base, there was a span of 11 bases. In germline, CDR1 is SGHDT, CDR2 YYEEEE. The CDR3 nucleotides are TGTGCCAGCAGCGCCGGGAGTGGGAACACCGGGGAGCTGTTTTTT. Its protein product is CASSAGSGNTGELFF. Using reference TRBV5-6 and TRBJ2-2 for the parts outside the CDR3, the full variable domain is DAGVTQSPTHLIKTRGQQVTLRCSPKSGHDTVSWYQQALGQGPQFIFQYYEEEERQRGNFPDRFSGHQFPNYSSELNVNALLLGDSALYLCASSAGSGNTGELFFGEGSRLTVL.

The V call is TRBV7-6, the J call TRBJ2-1, with 8 positions matching TRBD2. This CDR3 has 15 residues. The germline CDR1 and CDR2 sequences are SGHVS and FNYEAQ. J lost 6 bases, V lost 6 bases, and 10 bases had no gene match. CDR3 nucleotides: TGTGCCAGCAGTCCGCCCGGGACTAGTATCAATGAGCAGTTCTTC. Its protein is CASSPPGTSINEQFF. Full variable domain (missing parts from reference TRBV7-6 and TRBJ2-1): GAGVSQSPRYKVTKRGQDVALRCDPISGHVSLYWYRQALGQGPEFLTYFNYEAQQDKSGLPNDRFSAERPEGSISTLTIQRTEQRDSAMYRCASSPPGTSINEQFFGPGTRLTVL.

The chain uses TRBV12-5 and TRBJ1-3, with D maybe TRBD1 (5 bases). The CDR3 has 13 residues. Trimming cost V 6 bases and J 4 bases, with 10 bases left between them. From germline, CDR1 is LGHNT and CDR2 FRNRAP. The CDR3 here is CASGQGSGNTIYF. In nucleotides, the CDR3 is TGTGCTAGTGGCCAGGGATCCGGAAACACCATATATTTT.

The chain couples TRBV14 to TRBJ2-1; TRBD1 matches at 9 bases. This CDR3 region has 16 residues. Germline CDR1 reads SGHDN; CDR2 reads FVKESK. J lost 6 bases, V lost 3 bases, and 9 bases had no gene match. The CDR3: CASSHLGQGSGNEQFF. In nucleotides, the CDR3 is TGTGCCAGCAGCCACCTGGGACAGGGAAGTGGCAATGAGCAGTTCTTC.

V and J are TRBV15 and TRBJ2-7, with TRBD1 as a possible D gene (5 bases). Trimming cost V 4 bases and J 0 bases, with 13 bases left between them. The CDR3 has 15 amino acids. CDR1 LNHNV and CDR2 YYDKDF come from the germline V gene (reference sequence). CDR3 DNA: TGTGCCACCAGCACCGGACATTTCAACTCCTACGAGCAGTACTTC. Translation: CATSTGHFNSYEQYF.

The V and J genes are TRBV30 and TRBJ2-4, with D tentatively TRBD1 or TRBD2 (5 bases each). Looked up from germline, CDR1 is GTSNPN and CDR2 is SVGIG (reference sequence). The CDR3 sequence is 12 residues long. V shed 1 base and J shed 8 bases, with 9 bases lying between them. The CDR3 is CAWSGGTDIQYF. For the CDR3, the DNA is TGTGCCTGGAGTGGGGGGACGGACATTCAGTACTTC.

The chain couples TRBV5-8 to TRBJ2-1, with 7 bases matching TRBD2. The germline V gene has CDR1 SGHTS and CDR2 YDEGEE. With 3 bases clipped from V and 8 bases from J, the junction kept 8 bases outside the gene matches. The CDR3 totals 14 residues. This chain's CDR3 is CASSSGTGGDEQFF. The CDR3 DNA sequence: TGTGCCAGCAGCTCTGGGACTGGGGGGGATGAGCAGTTCTTC. The full variable domain, with the rest looked up from reference TRBV5-8 and TRBJ2-1, is EAGVTQSPTHLIKTRGQQATLRCSPISGHTSVYWYQQALGLGLQFLLWYDEGEERNRGNFPPRFSGRQFPNYSSELNVNALELEDSALYLCASSSGTGGDEQFFGPGTRLTVL.

This chain's CDR3 is CASIRITHEQYF. The CDR3 coding sequence is TGCGCCAGCATCCGTATAACCCATGAGCAGTACTTC. The rearrangement links TRBV10-2 to TRBJ2-7; D is unclear. This CDR3 has 12 residues. V dropped 7 bases and J dropped 7 bases, with 14 bases sitting between them. Germline V gene data show CDR1 as WSHSY and CDR2 as SAAADI.

V usage is TRBV30 and J usage is TRBJ1-6, with 9 positions matching TRBD1. CDR3 length: 15 residues. Losses at the gene ends were 6 bases for V and 13 bases for J; bases not matched to a gene: 16. The V gene's germline CDR1 is GTSNPN and CDR2 SVGIG (reference sequence). The chain's CDR3 is CACHTVEDRGSPLHF. In nucleotides, the CDR3 is TGTGCCTGCCACACGGTGGAGGACAGGGGTTCCCCCCTCCACTTT.

The rearrangement uses TRBV4-3 and TRBJ1-6, with D unresolved. This CDR3 contains 13 residues. Per the germline V gene, CDR1 is LGHNA and CDR2 is YSLEER. V lost 0 bases and J 7 bases, leaving 4 bases between the germline ends. The CDR3 nucleotides read TGCGCCAGCAGCCAAGAGGAAAATTCACCCCTCCACTTT. It specifies CASSQEENSPLHF.

The J gene is TRBJ1-5, the V gene TRBV27, with D unresolved. Trimming pared 8 bases from V and 8 bases from J, leaving 19 bases between. The CDR3 runs 14 residues. From germline, CDR1 is MNHEY and CDR2 SMNVEV (reference sequence). The CDR3 here is CASRRGMAMEPQHF. The CDR3 DNA reads TGTGCCAGCCGACGAGGGATGGCAATGGAGCCCCAGCATTTT.

V is TRBV7-9 and J is TRBJ2-2; 11 bases map to TRBD2. Germline values: CDR1 SEHNR, CDR2 FQNEAQ (reference sequence). Unmatched junction bases numbered 14, after V lost 5 bases and J lost 6 bases. This CDR3 has 18 amino acids. The CDR3 region is CASSPPPVLAGEAGELFF. The CDR3 bases are TGTGCCAGCAGCCCACCTCCCGTACTAGCGGGAGAGGCCGGGGAGCTGTTTTTT. Complete variable domain (other parts from reference TRBV7-9 and TRBJ2-2): DTGVSQNPRHKITKRGQNVTFRCDPISEHNRLYWYRQTLGQGPEFLTYFQNEAQLEKSRLLSDRFSAERPKGSFSTLEIQRTEQGDSAMYLCASSPPPVLAGEAGELFFGEGSRLTVL.

CDR3: CASSEERGGRSSFF. CDR3 nucleotides: TGTGCCAGCAGTGAGGAGCGGGGGGGCCGGTCGTCGTTCTTC. This rearrangement joins TRBV2 to TRBJ2-1; TRBD2 matches at 10 bases. Looked up from germline, CDR1 is SNHLY and CDR2 is FYNNEI. V gave up 3 bases and J gave up 15 bases; unmatched junction bases: 11. The CDR3 has 14 amino acids.

This clone has a handful of counts. The chain is built from TRBV2 and TRBJ1-2; D gene unclear. Per germline, CDR1 SNHLY and CDR2 FYNNEI. Trimming cost V 4 bases and J 2 bases, with 8 bases left between them. The CDR3 runs 13 residues. As DNA, the CDR3 is TGTGCCAGCAGTGTCAACATCAACTATGGCTACACCTTC. This gives the protein CASSVNINYGYTF. The full variable domain, in which reference TRBV2 and TRBJ1-2 provide the parts outside the CDR3, is EPEVTQTPSHQVTQMGQEVILRCVPISNHLYFYWYRQILGQKVEFLVSFYNNEISEKSEIFDDQFSVERPDGSNFTLKIRSTKLEDSAMYFCASSVNINYGYTFGSGTRLTVV.

V usage is TRBV9 and J usage is TRBJ2-5, with D possibly called TRBD1 or TRBD2 (6 bases each). Trimming left V 0 bases short and J 2 bases short, with 14 bases between. Germline V gene lookup returns CDR1 SGDLS and CDR2 YYNGEE. The CDR3 sequence is 16 residues long. This CDR3 reads CASSVGVGGHQETQYF. The DNA for the CDR3 is TGTGCCAGCAGCGTAGGGGTCGGGGGCCATCAAGAGACCCAGTACTTC.

The rearrangement uses TRBV9 and TRBJ1-1; the D is unclear. CDR3 size: 18 residues. Germline V lookup: CDR1 SGDLS, CDR2 YYNGEE. Trimming removed 0 bases from V and 0 bases from J, with 18 bases in between. This CDR3 reads CASSVAPETAFMNTEAFF. The DNA of the CDR3 is TGTGCCAGCAGCGTAGCTCCTGAAACAGCATTTATGAACACTGAAGCTTTCTTT.

This chain links TRBV10-1 with TRBJ2-7; a possible D gene is TRBD1 (5 bases). V was clipped by 3 bases and J by 2 bases, with 8 bases between them. Per germline, CDR1 WNHNN and CDR2 SYGVQD (reference sequence). The length of the CDR3 is 13 residues. The CDR3 is CASSDDSPYEQYF. In DNA form, the CDR3 reads TGCGCCAGCAGTGACGACAGCCCCTACGAGCAGTACTTC.

The V gene is TRBV5-1, the J gene TRBJ1-1; tentative D call: TRBD1 (6 bases). The ends were cut back, 0 bases at V and 8 bases at J, with 8 bases in the middle. Per germline, CDR1 SGHRS and CDR2 YFSETQ. The CDR3 covers 12 residues. The CDR3 loop reads CASSLEGVEAFF. DNA for the CDR3: TGCGCCAGCAGCTTGGAGGGGGTGGAAGCTTTCTTT.

J is TRBJ2-2 and V is TRBV7-2; a possible D gene is TRBD1 (5 bases). V was trimmed by 3 bases and J by 3 bases, leaving 8 bases between them. The CDR3 spans 14 residues. CDR1 and CDR2 (germline): SGHTA, FQGNSA. CDR3 in DNA: TGTGCCAGCAGCTTCTCAGGGTACACCGGGGAGCTGTTTTTT. It encodes CASSFSGYTGELFF.

The chain employs TRBV2 and TRBJ2-3; a weak D match, TRBD1 (5 bases). The CDR3 extends over 14 amino acids. Between the trimmed V and J ends, which lost 5 bases and 3 bases, there was a span of 12 bases. The germline V gene encodes CDR1 SNHLY and CDR2 FYNNEI. DNA for the CDR3: TGTGCCAGCAGTCGTCAGGGATCAACAGATACGCAGTATTTT. Protein: CASSRQGSTDTQYF.

This chain uses TRBV19 with TRBJ1-1, with D unclear. CDR1 and CDR2 from the germline V gene are LNHDA and SQIVND (reference sequence). The CDR3 sequence is 14 residues long. V was shortened by 6 bases and J by 5 bases, with 16 bases between the two germline ends. Here the CDR3 reads CASSRTGLGTEAFF. The DNA of the CDR3 is TGTGCCAGTAGCCGGACCGGCTTGGGGACTGAAGCTTTCTTT. Using reference TRBV19 and TRBJ1-1 for the parts outside the CDR3, the full variable domain is DGGITQSPKYLFRKEGQNVTLSCEQNLNHDAMYWYRQDPGQGLRLIYYSQIVNDFQKGDIAEGYSVSREKKESFPLTVTSAQKNPTAFYLCASSRTGLGTEAFFGQGTRLTVV.

This chain uses TRBV28 with TRBJ2-5; TRBD2 is a possible D gene (6 bases). Judging by the DNA end, TRBJ2-7 fits better; the J call may be wrong. Germline V gene data show CDR1 as MDHEN and CDR2 as SYDVKM. The CDR3 has 14 amino acids. The DNA for the CDR3 is TGTGCCATCCTAAATCGGAGGGCCCCCTACGAGCAGTACTTC. This sequence encodes CAILNRRAPYEQYF.

This clone was found a few times. This sequence joins TRBV19 and TRBJ1-1; no clear D gene. Germline V gives CDR1 LNHDA, CDR2 SQIVND (reference sequence). Trimming stripped 5 bases from V and 1 base from J, with 5 bases between. The CDR3 runs to 12 residues. The CDR3 spells CASSGRNTEAFF. CDR3 coding DNA: TGTGCCAGTAGTGGGAGGAACACTGAAGCTTTCTTT.